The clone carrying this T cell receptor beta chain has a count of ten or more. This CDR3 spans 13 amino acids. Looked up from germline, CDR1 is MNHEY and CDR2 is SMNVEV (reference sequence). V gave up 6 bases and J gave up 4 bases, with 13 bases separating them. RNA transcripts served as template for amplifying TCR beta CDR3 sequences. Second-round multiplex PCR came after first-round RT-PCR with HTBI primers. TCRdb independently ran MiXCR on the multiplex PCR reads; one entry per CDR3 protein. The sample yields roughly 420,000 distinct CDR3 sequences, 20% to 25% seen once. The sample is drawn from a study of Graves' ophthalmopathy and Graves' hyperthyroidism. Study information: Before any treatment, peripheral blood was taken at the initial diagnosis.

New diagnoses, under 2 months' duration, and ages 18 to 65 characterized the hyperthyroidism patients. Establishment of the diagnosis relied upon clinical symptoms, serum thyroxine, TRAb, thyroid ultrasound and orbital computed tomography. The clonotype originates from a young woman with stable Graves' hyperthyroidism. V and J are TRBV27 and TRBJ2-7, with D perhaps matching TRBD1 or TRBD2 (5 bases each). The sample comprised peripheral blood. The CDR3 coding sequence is TGTGCCAGCAGGACCGGGACGGAATACGAGCAGTACTTC. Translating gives CASRTGTEYEQYF.